These 32 T cell receptor beta chains originate from one sample sequenced in a study of CXCR3-negative and CXCR3-positive naive CD8 T cells. Via 5' RACE with UMI labels, TRB cDNA libraries were prepared. TCRdb re-called the 5' RACE reads; one entry per CDR3 protein, DNA not given. The data include about 40,000 distinct CDR3 sequences; the top ten clones carry around 11%. Sequencing used memory CD8+ T cells from blood. Receptors originate from a human donor in good health. Some clones in this sample may be carry-over from other donors' samples.

The chain is built from TRBV6-4 and TRBJ2-3; the TCRdb D gene call, TRBD1, has no DNA to confirm it. Germline V CDR1 and CDR2: MRHNA, SNTAGT. The CDR3 has 15 residues. The CDR3 is CASSDSRVPTDTQYF.

The J gene is TRBJ2-7, the V gene TRBV6-2 or TRBV6-3; with no DNA, the TCRdb D assignment of TRBD1 cannot be verified. This CDR3 comprises 12 residues. Germline CDR1 is MNHEY and CDR2 is SVGEGT. The CDR3 loop reads CASTDTGAEQYF.

The rearrangement joins TRBV25-1 to TRBJ2-3; checking the TCRdb D call of TRBD2 is not possible without DNA. Germline V gene lookup returns CDR1 MGHDK and CDR2 SYGVNS. This CDR3 region has 16 residues. The CDR3 protein is CASSDRPGLSTDTQYF.

The chain uses TRBV29-1 and TRBJ2-5; TCRdb reports TRBD2, a call that lacks DNA to check it against. This CDR3 has 13 amino acids. Germline V gene sequence: CDR1 SQVTM, CDR2 ANQGSEA. The CDR3 here is CSVEFSGGETQYF.

The V gene is TRBV5-1, the J gene TRBJ2-1; as DNA is missing, the TRBD1 call by TCRdb cannot be tested. Germline CDR1 and CDR2: SGHRS and YFSETQ. The CDR3 runs 14 residues. The chain's CDR3 is CASSWGDSNNEQFF.

The CDR3 loop reads CSADDFRDREFYEQYF. The rearrangement joins TRBV20-1 to TRBJ2-7; there is no DNA to check the TCRdb D call of TRBD1. CDR1 is DFQATT, CDR2 SNEGSKA, per germline (reference sequence). The CDR3 loop spans 16 amino acids.

V and J are TRBV18 and TRBJ2-7; TCRdb lists TRBD1, though no DNA is available to test this call. The CDR3 is made up of 15 amino acids. Germline-derived CDR1 and CDR2 are KGHSH and LQKENI. CDR3 sequence reads: CASSPDTGVGYEQYF.

V and J are TRBV28 and TRBJ2-3. The length of the CDR3 is 15 residues. Germline CDR1 reads MDHEN; CDR2 reads SYDVKM. CDR3 region: CASSLLFGRTDTQYF.

This chain connects TRBV20-1 to TRBJ2-7. This CDR3 is 13 amino acids long. In germline, CDR1 is DFQATT, CDR2 SNEGSKA (reference sequence). The chain's CDR3 is CSARASAAYEQYF.

The rearrangement links TRBV7-3 to TRBJ1-1; without DNA, the TCRdb call of TRBD1 cannot be checked. Germline CDR1 and CDR2: SGHTA and FQGTGA. CDR3 size: 18 residues. The CDR3 here is CASSTFRDREDEGTEAFF. Complete variable domain (other parts from reference TRBV7-3 and TRBJ1-1): GAGVSQTPSNKVTEKGKYVELRCDPISGHTALYWYRQSLGQGPEFLIYFQGTGAADDSGLPNDRFFAVRPEGSVSTLKIQRTERGDSAVYLCASSTFRDREDEGTEAFFGQGTRLTVV.

V usage is TRBV29-1 and J usage is TRBJ2-5; the TCRdb call, TRBD1, lacks DNA for checking. This CDR3 is 13 amino acids long. Germline V gene data show CDR1 as SQVTM and CDR2 as ANQGSEA. The CDR3 region is CSVPGTEQETQYF.

The genes are TRBV9 and TRBJ2-1; the TCRdb call, TRBD2, lacks DNA for checking. The CDR3 is made up of 14 amino acids. Looked up from germline, CDR1 is SGDLS and CDR2 is YYNGEE. The CDR3 protein is CASSARDLIDSPRF. Based on the CDR3 plus reference TRBV9 and TRBJ2-1, the full variable domain is DSGVTQTPKHLITATGQRVTLRCSPRSGDLSVYWYQQSLDQGLQFLIQYYNGEERAKGNILERFSAQQFPDLHSELNLSSLELGDSALYFCASSARDLIDSPRFGPGTRLTVL.

CDR3 sequence: CAIIRTGVEETQYF. The chain employs TRBV10-3 and TRBJ2-5; the D call of TRBD1 rests on TCRdb alone, since no DNA is present to check it. CDR3 length equals 14 residues. Germline V lookup: CDR1 ENHRY, CDR2 SYGVKD.

This sequence joins TRBV19 and TRBJ2-7; the D gene TCRdb calls, TRBD1, cannot be checked with no DNA. Germline V CDR1 and CDR2: LNHDA, SQIVND (reference sequence). The CDR3 extends over 14 amino acids. The CDR3 region is CASSRRDRDYEQYF.

V is TRBV20-1 and J is TRBJ2-2; TCRdb reports TRBD2, a call that lacks DNA to check it against. Germline CDR1 DFQATT, CDR2 SNEGSKA (reference sequence). The length of the CDR3 is 13 residues. The chain's CDR3 is CSASGGGTGELFF.

The V call is TRBV6-4, the J call TRBJ2-1; without DNA, the TCRdb call of TRBD2 cannot be checked. This CDR3 has 16 amino acids. The V gene's germline CDR1 is MRHNA and CDR2 SNTAGT. CDR3 region: CASSESTGGAANEQFF.

The chain is built from TRBV6-5 and TRBJ2-7; TCRdb's D call of TRBD1 is untestable without DNA. The CDR3 is 18 amino acids. CDR1 is MNHEY, CDR2 SVGAGI, per germline. CDR3 amino acids: CASSNNQGSYNPPYEQYF.

This chain uses TRBV4-3 with TRBJ2-3; TCRdb indicates TRBD1, and absent DNA this call remains unverified. Germline V gene data show CDR1 as LGHNA and CDR2 as YSLEER. The CDR3 consists of 22 residues. This chain's CDR3 is CASSQDSVEGAGGLYSTDTQYF.

The chain carries TRBV29-1 and TRBJ2-7; lacking DNA, the TRBD1 call made by TCRdb goes unchecked. Germline V gives CDR1 SQVTM, CDR2 ANQGSEA. This CDR3 contains 14 residues. The CDR3 protein is CSVEDPGRGYEQYF.

The chain has TRBV6-5 and TRBJ2-5; TCRdb lists TRBD2, though no DNA is available to test this call. Germline loops: CDR1 MNHEY, CDR2 SVGAGI. The CDR3 is 15 amino acids. CDR3 sequence reads: CASSPQGPDLGTQYF.

The chain recombines TRBV20-1 with TRBJ2-2; the TRBD1 assignment by TCRdb is unverifiable without DNA. This CDR3 is built from 14 residues. Germline CDR1 DFQATT, CDR2 SNEGSKA (reference sequence). CDR3 sequence reads: CSARGHPNTGELFF.

This chain joins TRBV13 and TRBJ2-7; the D call of TRBD2 rests on TCRdb alone, since no DNA is present to check it. Germline CDR1 is PRHDT and CDR2 is FYEKMQ (reference sequence). This CDR3 has 12 amino acids. The CDR3 region is CASSSARGEQYF.

This chain connects TRBV6-2 or TRBV6-3 to TRBJ1-1; TCRdb gives TRBD1 as the D gene, but with no DNA this cannot be confirmed. CDR3 length: 15 residues. Germline V gene sequence: CDR1 MNHEY, CDR2 SVGEGT. The CDR3 loop is CASSYSVQMNTEAFF.

The chain is built from TRBV25-1 and TRBJ1-1; checking the TCRdb D call of TRBD1 is not possible without DNA. Germline values: CDR1 MGHDK, CDR2 SYGVNS. The CDR3 spans 15 residues. The CDR3 sequence: CASSEWGELNTEAFF.

The chain links TRBV6-2 or TRBV6-3 to TRBJ2-3; the TCRdb call, TRBD1, lacks DNA for checking. This CDR3 comprises 17 residues. Germline loops: CDR1 MNHEY, CDR2 SVGEGT. This CDR3 reads CASSYSSPGSVTDTQYF.

The rearrangement uses TRBV9 and TRBJ2-1. Germline CDR1 is SGDLS and CDR2 is YYNGEE. This CDR3 has 16 residues. This CDR3 is CASSSTSEVSYNEQFF.

V usage is TRBV30 and J usage is TRBJ1-4; as DNA is missing, the TRBD1 call by TCRdb cannot be tested. Germline assignment: CDR1 GTSNPN and CDR2 SVGIG (reference sequence). This CDR3 has 14 amino acids. CDR3 sequence: CAWRPGHGNEKLFF.

The chain has TRBV9 and TRBJ2-7; TCRdb calls TRBD1, which cannot be checked without DNA. Germline CDR1 SGDLS, CDR2 YYNGEE. CDR3 length: 17 residues. The CDR3 region is CASSVGSLGQGGSAQYF. The whole variable domain, filled in from reference TRBV9 and TRBJ2-7, reads DSGVTQTPKHLITATGQRVTLRCSPRSGDLSVYWYQQSLDQGLQFLIQYYNGEERAKGNILERFSAQQFPDLHSELNLSSLELGDSALYFCASSVGSLGQGGSAQYFGPGTRLTVT.

CDR3 region: CASSSPNGGVYYEQYF. The rearrangement joins TRBV7-9 to TRBJ2-7; TCRdb selects TRBD2, and the lack of DNA leaves this call unchecked. Looked up from germline, CDR1 is SEHNR and CDR2 is FQNEAQ (reference sequence). The CDR3 totals 16 residues. Full variable domain (rest looked up from reference TRBV7-9 and TRBJ2-7): DTGVSQNPRHKITKRGQNVTFRCDPISEHNRLYWYRQTLGQGPEFLTYFQNEAQLEKSRLLSDRFSAERPKGSFSTLEIQRTEQGDSAMYLCASSSPNGGVYYEQYFGPGTRLTVT.

The gene calls are TRBV28 and TRBJ2-7; the TCRdb D gene call, TRBD1, has no DNA to confirm it. The CDR3 loop spans 17 amino acids. Looked up from germline, CDR1 is MDHEN and CDR2 is SYDVKM. CDR3 loop: CASSLDRDRVPSYEQYF.

This rearrangement joins TRBV15 to TRBJ2-3; TCRdb lists TRBD1, though no DNA is available to test this call. From germline, CDR1 is LNHNV and CDR2 YYDKDF (reference sequence). The length of the CDR3 is 16 residues. The chain's CDR3 is CATSRDEQGSQDTQYF.

This chain connects TRBV29-1 to TRBJ1-1. This CDR3 is built from 13 residues. Germline loops: CDR1 SQVTM, CDR2 ANQGSEA. CDR3 loop: CSVEEGGYTEAFF.